This T cell receptor (beta chain) stems from a study of OX40 agonist ivuxolimab in advanced cancers. Concerning the study at large: Ivuxolimab was a fully human IgG2 agonistic monoclonal antibody targeting the costimulatory receptor OX40 (CD134). Intravenous ivuxolimab was administered to patients every 2 weeks at six dose levels: 0.01, 0.1, 0.3, 1.5, 3 and 10 mg/kg. Of the approximately 50 dose-escalation patients, hepatocellular carcinoma was present in about 20, melanoma in approximately 15, renal cell carcinoma in 9 and head and neck cancer in 9. The dose-escalation cohort was about 86% male with a mean age of around 64 years, ranging from roughly 20 to 80. Prior anti-PD-1, anti-PD-L1 or anti-CTLA-4 therapy was permitted, and checkpoint inhibitors had been received by under 50% of dose-escalation patients. Partial responses were achieved by three dose-escalation patients, of whom one had hepatocellular carcinoma and two had cutaneous melanoma. The point of sequencing TCRbeta in the periphery was to test whether ivuxolimab changed TCR sequence diversity and drove clonal T-cell expansion. The paper reports the monotherapy dose-escalation portion (N of about 50 patients) of the phase I ivuxolimab trial. What the authors observed across the whole study: On average, CD8+ T cells showed more expanded clones than CD4+ T cells after ivuxolimab. Which antigens the clonally expanded peripheral T cells were specific for was not determined. Clonal expansion of both CD4+ and CD8+ blood T cells was observed from baseline to week 6 at doses 0.1 to 3.0 mg/kg. Low levels of normalized T-cell clonal expansion were also seen in some patients who did not respond. In the 0.1-3.0 mg/kg groups, partial responders had among the lowest normalized peripheral clonal expansion, particularly in CD8+ T cells.

Patients with a history of autoimmune disease or receiving systemic immunosuppression were excluded from the trial. Peripheral blood for TCR sequencing was collected from all dose cohorts at baseline, on cycle 4 day 1, and on cycle 7 day 1. The samples were taken from a phase I, first-in-human, multicenter, open-label dose-escalation trial of ivuxolimab. The trial enrolled adults with locally advanced or metastatic head and neck squamous cell, hepatocellular, melanoma or renal cell carcinoma. Before TCR sequencing, CD4+ and CD8+ T cells were separately sorted from peripheral blood. The CDR3 runs 14 amino acids, cysteine and phenylalanine included. Only the CDR3 portion is preserved as DNA: 42 bases, with reading frame beginning at the first base. The germline V gene encodes CDR1 SGHRS and CDR2 YFSETQ. To sequence the TCRbeta CDR3 region, genomic DNA was isolated from the sorted cells. TCRbeta CDR3 regions were sequenced using the immunoSEQ Assay. TCRdb limited this immuneACCESS table to in-frame rearrangements with V and J called. A share of clones is missing; checked studies link under half to unresolved V genes, and the rest is unexplained. Present in this sample are 50,000 to 65,000 clones, 75% to 85% of which were seen just once. Together, the top ten hold around 0.8% of the sample.

Comments on this clone: Its antigen is unknown. No much larger clone is present one base from it, and per-base qualities are unavailable.

Sequencing was performed on CD4+ or CD8+ T cells sorted from blood, taken in a trial of the OX40 agonist ivuxolimab. The receptor comes from an adult with an advanced solid tumor such as melanoma, head and neck, liver or kidney cancer. This chain is built from TRBV5-1 and TRBJ2-5, with TRBD1 identical over 7 junction bases. Judging by the DNA end, TRBJ2-7 fits better; the J call may be wrong. The CDR3 region has the sequence CASSPIPGQSEQYF. The sequenced DNA is TGCGCCAGCAGCCCCATCCCGGGACAGAGCGAGCAGTACTTC.